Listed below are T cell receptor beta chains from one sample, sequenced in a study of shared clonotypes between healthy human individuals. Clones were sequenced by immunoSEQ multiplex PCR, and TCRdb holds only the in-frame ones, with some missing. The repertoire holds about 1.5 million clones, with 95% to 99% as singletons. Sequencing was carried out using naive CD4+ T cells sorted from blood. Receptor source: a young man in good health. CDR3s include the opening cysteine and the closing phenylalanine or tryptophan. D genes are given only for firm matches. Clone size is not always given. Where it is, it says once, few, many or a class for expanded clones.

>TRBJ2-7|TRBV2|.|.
CASSETAACF
TGTGCCAGCAGTGAAACGGCCGCTTGCTTC
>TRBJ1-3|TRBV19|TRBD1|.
CASKAQGARSGNTIYF
TGTGCCAGTAAAGCACAGGGGGCGCGTTCTGGAAACACCATATATTTT
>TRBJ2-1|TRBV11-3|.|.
CASSHYLNEQFF
TGTGCCAGCAGCCACTACTTGAATGAGCAGTTCTTC
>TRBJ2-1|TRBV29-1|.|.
CSVLSAQTYNEQFF
TGCAGCGTTCTTTCCGCGCAAACCTACAATGAGCAGTTCTTC
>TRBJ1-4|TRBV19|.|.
CASRDLHEKLFF
TGTGCCAGTAGGGACCTTCATGAAAAACTGTTTTTT
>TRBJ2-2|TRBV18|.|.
CASSPSLFGQNTGELFF
TGTGCCAGCTCACCAAGCTTATTCGGACAAAACACCGGGGAGCTGTTTTTT
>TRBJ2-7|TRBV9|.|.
CASSVGPQSDEQYF
TGTGCCAGCAGCGTGGGGCCCCAGAGCGACGAGCAGTACTTC
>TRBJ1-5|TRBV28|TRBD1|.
CASSQGGQPQHF
TGTGCCAGCAGCCAGGGGGGTCAGCCCCAGCATTTT
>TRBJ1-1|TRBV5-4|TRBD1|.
CASSFRQGNTEAFF
TGTGCCAGCAGCTTCCGACAGGGGAACACTGAAGCTTTCTTT
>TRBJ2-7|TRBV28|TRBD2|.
CASSDGRRAPYEQYF
TGTGCCAGCAGTGACGGGAGGCGGGCCCCCTACGAGCAGTACTTC
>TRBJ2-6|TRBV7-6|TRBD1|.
CASSGTGGAGANVLTF
TGTGCCAGCAGCGGGACAGGGGGCGCTGGGGCCAACGTCCTGACTTTC
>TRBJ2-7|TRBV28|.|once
CASSPPALSSYEQYF
TGTGCCAGCAGTCCACCAGCGCTCAGCTCCTACGAGCAGTACTTC
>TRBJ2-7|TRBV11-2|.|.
CASSPTPSGEQYF
TGTGCCAGCAGCCCCACCCCGAGTGGCGAGCAGTACTTC
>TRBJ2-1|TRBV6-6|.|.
CASSSTLNEQFF
TGTGCCAGCAGCTCTACCCTGAATGAGCAGTTCTTC
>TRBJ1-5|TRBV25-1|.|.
CASRNGGSNQPQHF
TGTGCCAGCAGGAATGGTGGTAGCAATCAGCCCCAGCATTTT
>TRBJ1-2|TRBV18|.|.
CASSPLQVGRDGYTF
TGTGCCAGCTCACCACTTCAGGTGGGCAGGGACGGCTACACCTTC
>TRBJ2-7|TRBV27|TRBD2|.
CASRLAGGPYEQYF
TGTGCCAGCAGATTAGCGGGAGGGCCCTACGAGCAGTACTTC
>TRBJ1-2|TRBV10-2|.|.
CASSRARGNTNYGYTF
TGCGCCAGCAGTAGGGCACGGGGAAACACTAACTATGGCTACACCTTC
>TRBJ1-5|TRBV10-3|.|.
CAISVAGDQPQHF
TGTGCCATCAGTGTGGCAGGTGATCAGCCCCAGCATTTT